Shown below are 6 T cell receptor beta chains from a single sample sequenced in a study of cytomegalovirus exposure and HLA in healthy donors. With 60 Vbeta and 13 Jbeta primers, the PCR was carried out. Here immunoSEQ multiplex PCR was the method, and the copy in TCRdb shows in-frame clones only, minus some. The sample yields 110,000 to 150,000 clones, roughly 85% seen once. Sample: PBMCs. The receptors derive from a woman aged 25 to 39 in good health and CMV-seronegative.

A note on this clone: At one of its ends the junction is not consistent with the germline gene, which may arise from a read error. The chain couples TRBV13 to TRBJ2-7; the D gene is possibly TRBD2 (5 bases). Germline CDR1 and CDR2: PRHDT and FYEKMQ (reference sequence). This CDR3 has 14 amino acids. CDR3 sequence reads: CASSLERTGRSPRF. The CDR3 region has the DNA TGTGCCAGCAGCCTCGAGCGGACGGGGAGATCCCCCCGCTTC. Based on the CDR3 plus reference TRBV13 and TRBJ2-7, the full variable domain is AAGVIQSPRHLIKEKRETATLKCYPIPRHDTVYWYQQGPGQDPQFLISFYEKMQSDKGSIPDRFSAQQFSDYHSELNMSSLELGDSALYFCASSLERTGRSPRFGPGTRLTVT.

This rearrangement joins TRBV2 to TRBJ1-1; TRBD1 might be the D (6 bases). The CDR3 runs 13 residues. From germline, CDR1 is SNHLY and CDR2 FYNNEI. Trimming took off 4 bases at V and 1 base at J, with 7 bases between the two ends. The CDR3 here is CASSVGQNTEAFF. In nucleotides, the CDR3 is TGTGCCAGCAGTGTGGGACAGAACACTGAAGCTTTCTTT.

The chain has TRBV11-3 and TRBJ2-1, with D perhaps TRBD1 (5 bases). The V gene lost 0 bases and the J gene lost 7 bases, with 10 bases spanning the gap. The germline gives CDR1 SGHNT, CDR2 YENEEA. The CDR3 length is 14 residues. CDR3 sequence: CASSLDKGLNEQFF. The CDR3 DNA reads TGTGCCAGCAGCTTAGATAAGGGGTTAAATGAGCAGTTCTTC.

Only a few counts were recorded for this clone. The chain links TRBV27 to TRBJ1-4; D is perhaps TRBD1 (6 bases). CDR1 and CDR2 from the germline V gene are MNHEY and SMNVEV (reference sequence). V was trimmed by 1 base and J by 7 bases, leaving 13 bases between them. This CDR3 contains 15 residues. CDR3 loop: CASSLYGGASEKLFF. CDR3 nucleotides: TGTGCCAGCAGTTTATATGGGGGGGCCAGTGAAAAACTGTTTTTT.

The chain is built from TRBV4-1 and TRBJ1-2; no clear D gene. The germline gives CDR1 MGHRA, CDR2 YSYEKL. V was shortened by 0 bases and J by 4 bases, with 9 bases between the two germline ends. This CDR3 has 14 amino acids. The CDR3 reads CASSQDSLSYGYTF. CDR3 sequence (DNA): TGCGCCAGCAGCCAAGACTCTCTGAGCTATGGCTACACCTTC.

The rearrangement joins TRBV6-6 to TRBJ1-5, with D maybe TRBD1 (6 bases). Germline V lookup: CDR1 MNHNY, CDR2 SVGAGI (reference sequence). The CDR3 runs to 15 residues. With 2 bases removed from V and 2 bases from J, the gap between germline ends came to 10 bases. The CDR3 DNA sequence: TGTGCCAGCAGTTACACGGACAGTCGCAATCAGCCCCAGCATTTT. Residues: CASSYTDSRNQPQHF.